This T cell receptor beta chain was retrieved from a study of blood T cell repertoires in COVID-19. Across the whole study: Specimens from acute and convalescent COVID-19 originated in the United States, Italy and Spain. From T cells, B-cell-depleted T cells, or PBMCs came the material, which was cDNA or gDNA.

Per the authors' pipeline: Amplification of reference gene primers provided the estimated nucleated cell counts. TCRdb keeps only in-frame clones here, not all; method: immunoSEQ multiplex PCR. Clone size and V and J calls were adopted from that table, with D and trimming inferred from the DNA. The sample lists about 150,000 clones, around 86% occurring once. Material: peripheral blood. The clonotype was recovered from a man aged 70-80 years with acute or convalescent COVID-19.

The DNA for the CDR3 is TGTGCCAGTAGTCGGACTGGGGTTCCCTACGAGCAGTACTTC. Encoded protein: CASSRTGVPYEQYF. The J gene is TRBJ2-7, the V gene TRBV19; D possibly corresponds to TRBD2 (5 bases). Germline CDR1 LNHDA, CDR2 SQIVND (reference sequence). There are 14 residues in the CDR3. Trimming shortened V by 5 bases and J by 2 bases, and 13 bases separated the two germline ends.